This T cell receptor beta chain derives from a study of shared clonotypes between healthy human individuals. As defined, naive CD8 cells were CD45RO-negative and positively selected for CCR7, with terminally differentiated effector memory CD45RA+ cells excluded. J gave up 2 bases and V 5 bases, and 0 bases lay outside the gene matches. The CDR3 sequence is 13 residues long. In germline, CDR1 is MNHEY, CDR2 SVGAGI. Some clones are missing from TCRdb's copy, which holds only in-frame ones; the method was immunoSEQ multiplex PCR. The data show under 2,000,000 clones, with approximately 94% seen just once and roughly 1.2% held by the top ten.

The chain carries TRBV6-5 and TRBJ1-2; 9 nucleotides align to TRBD1. Sequencing used naive CD8+ T cells sorted from blood. This receptor was obtained from a young man in good health. CDR3 protein: CASSGTGNYGYTF. CDR3 nucleotides: TGTGCCAGCAGTGGGACAGGGAACTATGGCTACACCTTC.